This T cell receptor beta chain was captured in a study of shared clonotypes between healthy human individuals. The V gene's germline CDR1 is KGHSH and CDR2 LQKENI. Trimming pared 3 bases from V and 4 bases from J, leaving 13 bases between. The CDR3 consists of 15 residues. Sorted subsets were amplified in replicate PCRs using approximately 0.2 ug DNA, 25,000 to 30,000 T cell genomes. Some clones are missing from TCRdb's copy, which holds only in-frame ones; the method was immunoSEQ multiplex PCR. The repertoire has roughly 1,500,000 clones, 95% to 99% of them found once; the top ten carry roughly 0.42%. This clone occurred once.

The gene calls are TRBV18 and TRBJ1-5, with D possibly being TRBD1 (6 bases). This TCR came from a man aged 25-45 years in good health. The source material was naive CD4+ T cells sorted from blood. Sample subset: CD45RA+ positively selected. The CDR3 region has the DNA TGTGCCAGCTCACCGGGCAGGGGTAGGAATCAGCCCCAGCATTTT. Translation gives CASSPGRGRNQPQHF.